These 15 T cell receptor beta chains originate from one sample sequenced in a study of PD-1 blockade in classical Hodgkin lymphoma. Time point specified: newly diagnosed, previously untreated cHL patient sample. Researchers used magnetic negative selection to pull out pure CD4+ T cells from thawed PBMCs. This table comes from immunoSEQ multiplex PCR, and its TCRdb copy is limited to in-frame clones, with some not included. The sample carries approximately 20,000 clones, approximately 80% recorded once. Material for sequencing was CD4+ T cells from blood. The receptors stem from a human donor with classical Hodgkin lymphoma.

This rearrangement joins TRBV7-8 to TRBJ2-5, with 11 bases matching TRBD1. V trimming: 3 bases; J trimming: 4 bases; junction bases outside the gene matches: 7. CDR1 is SGHVS and CDR2 is FQNEAQ in the germline V gene. The CDR3 has 16 residues. CDR3 coding DNA: TGTGCCAGCAGCTTTACCCCGGGACAGGGGGGAGAGACCCAGTACTTC. It codes for CASSFTPGQGGETQYF.

The V and J genes are TRBV5-1 and TRBJ2-7; a weak D match, TRBD2 (6 bases). Germline lookup yields CDR1 SGHRS and CDR2 YFSETQ. This CDR3 region has 13 residues. With 0 bases removed from V and 6 bases from J, the gap between germline ends came to 10 bases. The CDR3 reads CASSLEGGAEQYF. For the CDR3, the DNA is TGCGCCAGCAGCTTGGAAGGAGGGGCCGAGCAGTACTTC.

This chain connects TRBV27 to TRBJ2-3; D unresolved. The germline V gene encodes CDR1 MNHEY and CDR2 SMNVEV (reference sequence). V was cut by 3 bases and J by 1 base, with 8 bases left in between. The CDR3 contains 14 residues. DNA for the CDR3: TGTGCCAGCAGTTTCACCCTCCGCACAGATACGCAGTATTTT. It translates to CASSFTLRTDTQYF.

V is TRBV28 and J is TRBJ1-5; maybe TRBD1 (5 bases). This CDR3 comprises 16 residues. Trimming cost V 2 bases and J 4 bases, with 15 bases left between them. Germline-derived CDR1 and CDR2 are MDHEN and SYDVKM. For the CDR3, the DNA is TGTGCCAGCAGTTTAGTCAGGGTGTTGACGAATCAGCCCCAGCATTTT. Protein sequence: CASSLVRVLTNQPQHF.

The CDR3 region has the DNA TGTGCCAGCAGCTTAGTGAAGCGGGAGCAGTACTTC. It translates to CASSLVKREQYF. The chain uses TRBV7-8 and TRBJ2-7, with D possibly being TRBD2 (5 bases). This CDR3 comprises 12 residues. The germline CDR1 and CDR2 sequences are SGHVS and FQNEAQ. Trimming took 1 base from V and 7 from J, leaving 8 bases between them.

The V gene is TRBV6-5, the J gene TRBJ2-7, with a possible D match to TRBD1 (6 bases). CDR3 size: 16 residues. Germline values: CDR1 MNHEY, CDR2 SVGAGI. V lost 0 bases and J lost 3, with 15 bases in between. The CDR3 region is CASSYSMRQADYEQYF. In DNA form, the CDR3 reads TGTGCCAGCAGTTACTCGATGCGACAGGCGGACTACGAGCAGTACTTC.

The chain joins TRBV2 to TRBJ2-3; 9 nucleotides agree with TRBD2. The V gene end was trimmed by 7 bases and the J gene end by 6 bases; junction bases not matched to a gene: 8. Germline CDR1 SNHLY, CDR2 FYNNEI. The CDR3 totals 14 residues. CDR3 in amino acids: CASTERSGRDTQYF. CDR3 DNA sequence: TGTGCCAGCACCGAAAGGAGCGGGAGGGATACGCAGTATTTT.

This clone was counted only a few times. V usage is TRBV28 and J usage is TRBJ2-1; D unclear. V lost 3 bases and J lost 10, with 13 bases in between. Germline CDR1 reads MDHEN; CDR2 reads SYDVKM. The length of the CDR3 is 13 residues. CDR3 sequence: CASSFSGLAEQFF. Here the CDR3 DNA reads TGTGCCAGCAGTTTCTCGGGTCTGGCGGAGCAGTTCTTC. The full variable domain, its missing parts supplied by reference TRBV28 and TRBJ2-1, is DVKVTQSSRYLVKRTGEKVFLECVQDMDHENMFWYRQDPGLGLRLIYFSYDVKMKEKGDIPEGYSVSREKKERFSLILESASTNQTSMYLCASSFSGLAEQFFGPGTRLTVL.

V gene TRBV9 combines with J gene TRBJ2-7, with D perhaps matching TRBD2 (5 bases). V lost 0 bases, J lost 2 bases, and 12 bases lay in between. CDR3 length: 15 residues. Germline CDR1 reads SGDLS; CDR2 reads YYNGEE. This CDR3 is CASSVEAGVAYEQYF. The CDR3 bases are TGTGCCAGCAGCGTAGAGGCCGGGGTCGCCTACGAGCAGTACTTC.

As DNA, the CDR3 is TGTGCCAGCAGTAACCCCATGAGGACCCAAGAGACCCAGTACTTC. Translated: CASSNPMRTQETQYF. This chain joins TRBV25-1 and TRBJ2-5; D unclear. The CDR3 has 15 amino acids. V lost 5 bases and J lost 1, with 14 bases in between. Germline loops: CDR1 MGHDK, CDR2 SYGVNS.

This clone was observed a handful of times. This chain uses TRBV7-9 with TRBJ1-1, with D perhaps TRBD1 (5 bases). CDR1 and CDR2 (germline): SEHNR, FQNEAQ (reference sequence). The CDR3 is made up of 18 amino acids. Trimming pared 6 bases from V and 1 base from J, leaving 24 bases between. The CDR3 here is CASREFRGAGNRNTEAFF. Written as DNA, the CDR3 is TGTGCCAGCAGGGAATTCAGAGGGGCTGGCAATCGGAACACTGAAGCTTTCTTT. The variable domain in full, with the rest retrieved from reference TRBV7-9 and TRBJ1-1, is DTGVSQNPRHKITKRGQNVTFRCDPISEHNRLYWYRQTLGQGPEFLTYFQNEAQLEKSRLLSDRFSAERPKGSFSTLEIQRTEQGDSAMYLCASREFRGAGNRNTEAFFGQGTRLTVV.

The chain recombines TRBV5-1 with TRBJ2-1, with D hard to call. V lost 0 bases and J lost 6, with 10 bases in between. This CDR3 region has 14 residues. CDR1 and CDR2 from the germline V gene are SGHRS and YFSETQ. The CDR3 DNA sequence: TGCGCCAGCAGCTTGGAGGTCCCTCCCAATGAGCAGTTCTTC. Translating it yields CASSLEVPPNEQFF.

J is TRBJ2-5 and V is TRBV9; D remains ambiguous. Germline CDR1 reads SGDLS; CDR2 reads YYNGEE. The CDR3 length is 14 residues. The ends were cut back, 4 bases at V and 7 bases at J, with 17 bases in the middle. The CDR3 bases are TGTGCCAGCAGCTCACGACAAGACGTAGGGACCCAGTACTTC. This codes for CASSSRQDVGTQYF.

Only a few counts were recorded for this clone. J is TRBJ2-1 and V is TRBV6-1, with TRBD2 identical over 8 bases. CDR3 length equals 17 residues. Germline lookup yields CDR1 MNHNS and CDR2 SASEGT. Losses at the gene ends were 2 bases for V and 7 bases for J; bases not matched to a gene: 13. The CDR3 nucleotides read TGTGCCAGCAGTGAAAGGGGAGGAGCGGGAGCTAAAAATGAGCAGTTCTTC. Its protein is CASSERGGAGAKNEQFF.

This clone was detected only a few times. The gene calls are TRBV7-9 and TRBJ1-1; TRBD1 might be the D (5 bases). The V and J ends lost 11 bases and 0 bases respectively, with 10 bases between them. The CDR3 runs 12 residues. Looked up from germline, CDR1 is SEHNR and CDR2 is FQNEAQ (reference sequence). CDR3 bases: TGTGCCGGGCAGGGATTGAACACTGAAGCTTTCTTT. Translated, it gives CAGQGLNTEAFF.